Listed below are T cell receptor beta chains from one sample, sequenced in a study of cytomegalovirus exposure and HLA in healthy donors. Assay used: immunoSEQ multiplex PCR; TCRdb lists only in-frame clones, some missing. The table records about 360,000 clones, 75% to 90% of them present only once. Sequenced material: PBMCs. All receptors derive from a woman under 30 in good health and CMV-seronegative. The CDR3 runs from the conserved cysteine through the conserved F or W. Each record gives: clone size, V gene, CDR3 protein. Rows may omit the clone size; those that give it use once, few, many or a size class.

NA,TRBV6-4,CASSRTSLNTGELFF
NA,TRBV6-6,CASKKQGEMNTEAFF
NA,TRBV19,CASSTQPFGQGGPTDTQYF
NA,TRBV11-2,CASNTIGTSGHEQYF
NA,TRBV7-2,CASSLETGYSIYF
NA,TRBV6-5,CASRKDRVAYNEQFF
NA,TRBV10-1,CASRADSDSGNTIYF
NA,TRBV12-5,CASGLWTGVCEQYF
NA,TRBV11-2,CASTRRITDTQYF
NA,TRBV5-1,CASSPLPLAQGQFF
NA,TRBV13,CASSLGRGQNQPQHF
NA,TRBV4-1,CASSQDIPSSTDTQYF
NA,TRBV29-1,CSVGGGGGTQYF
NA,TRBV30,CAWTSGRASGEQYF
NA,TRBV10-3,CAISAAVLAPNYGYTF
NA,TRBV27,CASSLAVAREAFF
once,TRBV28,CASSSGGSGSLGYTF
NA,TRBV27,CASSDGTGGDNEQFF
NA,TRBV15,CATSRDLADEKLFF
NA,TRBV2,CASSETGSREQYF
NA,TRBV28,CASSSHRDEQYF
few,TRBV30,CAWSLAGFTEAFF
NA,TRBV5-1,CASSLGGSKGYEQYF
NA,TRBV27,CASGGREEFQGATQYF
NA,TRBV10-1,CASSDPDNSYEQYF
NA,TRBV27,CASSRGAGRGNTEAFF
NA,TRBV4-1,CASSQAGGARSNQPQHF
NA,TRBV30,CAWSRGTLQAQYF
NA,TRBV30,CAWSLFAQRNSPLHF
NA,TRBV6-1,CASSEAQGSTDTQYF
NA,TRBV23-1,CASSSCGTASYEQYF
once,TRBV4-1,CASSPLGTFYGYTF
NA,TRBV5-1,CASSLNRGPYEQYF
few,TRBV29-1,CSVFKPGIGLKVGYTF
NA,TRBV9,CASSPGLAGVMNEQYF
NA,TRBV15,CATSGRSGELFF